Listed here is a single T cell receptor (beta chain). Germline V gene data show CDR1 as MNHEY and CDR2 as SVGEGT. The CDR3 is 11 amino acids. V lost 5 bases and J lost 1, with 2 bases in between. The data are from a study of Ad26.COV2.S vaccination and SARS-CoV-2 variants. Treatment of the sample: about 20 received Ad26.COV2.S at low or high dose, single or two shots; about 5 received placebo; per-sample allocation not given. The samples date from day 63 after the first vaccine or placebo injection. Here immunoSEQ multiplex PCR was the method, and the copy in TCRdb shows in-frame clones only, minus some. This table has about 350,000 clones, approximately 85% appearing once.

The V and J genes are TRBV6-2 or TRBV6-3 and TRBJ2-5, with unresolved D. The origin of this receptor is a person aged 18-60 years who received the Ad26.COV2.S COVID-19 vaccine or a placebo. The sequenced sample was peripheral blood, obtained in a trial of Ad26.COV2.S vaccine versus placebo. The CDR3 is CASSVQETQYF. The CDR3 nucleotides read TGTGCCAGCAGTGTCCAAGAGACCCAGTACTTC.